This T cell receptor beta chain stems from a study of blood T cell repertoires in COVID-19. Study at large: T cells, B-cell-depleted T cells, or PBMCs provided the cDNA or gDNA that served as material.

Per the authors' pipeline: Reference gene primer amplification gave nucleated cell count estimates. This table comes from immunoSEQ multiplex PCR, and its TCRdb copy is limited to in-frame clones, with some not included. The V and J calls and clone size come from that table; D and trimming were worked out from the DNA. The sample has 150,000 to 200,000 clones; roughly 80% are singletons. Recovery among Cohort 3 donors was established by two negative PCRs, clearance, or symptom resolution. The receptor comes from a woman between 45 and 65 years old who had recovered from COVID-19. The source material was PBMCs or T cells enriched from blood (not recorded which).

In DNA form, the CDR3 reads TGTGCCAGCAGCTCCACGCCCTCGGTATTCGGGGAGCTGTTTTTT. Protein sequence: CASSSTPSVFGELFF. The chain uses TRBV6-5 and TRBJ2-2; D gene uncertain. This CDR3 has 15 residues. The germline V gene encodes CDR1 MNHEY and CDR2 SVGAGI. Between the trimmed V and J ends, which lost 6 bases and 7 bases, there was a span of 18 bases.